In this sample, the clone carrying this T cell receptor (beta chain) turned up once. Its antigen is still unknown. Some clones are missing from TCRdb's copy, which holds only in-frame ones; the method was immunoSEQ multiplex PCR. The sample comprises tens of thousands of clones, 75% to 90% of which are singletons, and approximately 5% rests with the top ten. Systemic immunosuppression or autoimmune disease history was grounds to exclude patients. This specimen belongs to a study of OX40 agonist ivuxolimab in advanced cancers. Overall study context: Checkpoint inhibitors had been given previously to about 38% of patients. Study conclusions and caveats: Compared with CD4+, CD8+ T cells on average had more expanded clones.

Per the germline V gene, CDR1 is MDHEN and CDR2 is SYDVKM. V was cut by 5 bases and J by 10 bases, with 14 bases left in between. This CDR3 region has 13 residues. The source was CD4+ or CD8+ T cells sorted from blood, collected in a trial of the OX40 agonist ivuxolimab. This clonotype originated in an adult with an advanced solid tumor such as melanoma, head and neck, liver or kidney cancer. The chain has TRBV28 and TRBJ1-4; D unclear. The CDR3, as DNA: TGTGCCAGCAGTCCATTCGGGGAAATAAAACTGTTTTTT. This translates into CASSPFGEIKLFF.